The 32 T cell receptor beta chains given below trace back to one sample, sequenced in a study of breast tumors, draining lymph nodes, adjacent tissues. The lymph nodes were axillary draining lymph nodes from breast cancer patients. TCRdb independently ran MiXCR on the multiplex PCR reads; one entry per CDR3 protein. Of over 250,000 distinct CDR3 sequences listed, roughly 30% were seen once; the top ten hold around 1.1%. The sample taken for sequencing was axillary lymph node tissue. These receptors all stem from a female donor with breast cancer. Some clones in this sample may be carry-over from other donors' samples.

This clonotype was recorded at least ten times. The chain employs TRBV4-1 and TRBJ2-5; possibly TRBD1 for D (5 bases). CDR1 is MGHRA, CDR2 YSYEKL, per germline. This CDR3 has 15 amino acids. V shed 4 bases and J shed 2 bases, with 14 bases lying between them. CDR3 in amino acids: CASSPFTGKQETQYF. The CDR3, as DNA: TGCGCCAGCAGCCCCTTCACAGGTAAACAAGAGACCCAGTACTTC.

This clonotype was detected ten times or more. V and J are TRBV19 and TRBJ2-1, with 14 nucleotides matching TRBD2. V shed 5 bases, J shed 8 bases, and the junction held 5 bases outside the gene matches. CDR3 size: 15 residues. CDR1 LNHDA and CDR2 SQIVND come from the germline V gene (reference sequence). The CDR3 DNA follows: TGTGCCAGTAGTGCCCGACTAGCGGGAGGGGATGAGCAGTTCTTC. This sequence encodes CASSARLAGGDEQFF.

Concerning this clonotype: A much larger clone lies one base from this, so it may be a read error. This chain uses TRBV12-5 with TRBJ2-1; possible D gene TRBD1, 6 bases. The CDR3 loop spans 13 amino acids. The germline CDR1 and CDR2 sequences are LGHNT and FRNRAP. Written as DNA, the CDR3 is TGTGCTAGTGGTTGGGACACCCAAAATGAGCAGTCCTTC. Translated, it gives CASGWDTQNEQSF.

The chain joins TRBV12-3 or TRBV12-4 to TRBJ2-1, with D tentatively TRBD2 (6 bases). The CDR3 runs 15 residues. V gave up 4 bases and J gave up 4 bases, with 14 bases separating them. This CDR3 is CASSSGLAKYNEQFF. Written as DNA, the CDR3 is TGTGCCAGCAGTTCCGGGCTAGCGAAATACAATGAGCAGTTCTTC.

This rearrangement joins TRBV27 to TRBJ2-7; D remains ambiguous. CDR3 size: 13 residues. Germline-derived CDR1 and CDR2 are MNHEY and SMNVEV (reference sequence). V was pared by 6 bases and J by 3 bases, with 12 bases between. The CDR3, as DNA: TGTGCCAGCAGGGGGTTAATGTTCTACGAGCAGTACTTC. This sequence encodes CASRGLMFYEQYF.

This clonotype came up many times. This chain links TRBV7-9 with TRBJ2-3, with a possible D match to TRBD1 (5 bases). Deletions cut 0 bases from V and 7 bases from J, with 8 bases between. CDR1 and CDR2 from the germline V gene are SEHNR and FQNEAQ (reference sequence). The CDR3 covers 13 residues. The CDR3 here is CASSLAGANTQYF. CDR3 sequence (DNA): TGTGCCAGCAGCTTAGCTGGGGCAAATACGCAGTATTTT.

This clonotype was observed many times. V gene TRBV11-2 combines with J gene TRBJ1-3; 7 nucleotides match TRBD1. The CDR3 covers 14 residues. With 0 bases clipped from V and 5 bases from J, the junction kept 1 base outside the gene matches. Looked up from germline, CDR1 is SGHAT and CDR2 is FQNNGV. CDR3: CASSLEQGRNTIYF. The CDR3 DNA reads as TGTGCCAGCAGCTTAGAACAGGGGAGAAACACCATATATTTT. The full variable domain, completed using reference TRBV11-2 and TRBJ1-3, is EAGVAQSPRYKIIEKRQSVAFWCNPISGHATLYWYQQILGQGPKLLIQFQNNGVVDDSQLPKDRFSAERLKGVDSTLKIQPAKLEDSAVYLCASSLEQGRNTIYFGEGSWLTVV.

V usage is TRBV9 and J usage is TRBJ1-5; 9 nucleotides line up with TRBD1. Germline V gene sequence: CDR1 SGDLS, CDR2 YYNGEE. This CDR3 has 16 residues. The trim removed 4 bases at V and 2 bases at J, leaving 7 bases unmatched. This chain's CDR3 is CASSPWDRAGNQPQHF. The CDR3, as DNA: TGTGCCAGCAGCCCCTGGGACAGGGCGGGCAATCAGCCCCAGCATTTT.

This clonotype has ten or more counts. The gene calls are TRBV29-1 and TRBJ2-5; TRBD1 agrees at 7 bases. The CDR3 is made up of 13 amino acids. The germline V gene encodes CDR1 SQVTM and CDR2 ANQGSEA. Trimming at V came to 6 bases and at J to 6 bases, leaving 10 bases not matched to a gene. Here the CDR3 reads CSVADRAGKTQYF. The CDR3 DNA is TGCAGCGTAGCTGACAGGGCAGGGAAGACCCAGTACTTC.

CDR3 coding DNA: TGTGCCAGCAGTGTGACTCACAGGGGCGCCGAGCAGTACTTC. Its protein is CASSVTHRGAEQYF. The V gene is TRBV28, the J gene TRBJ2-7; 7 bases fit TRBD1. Germline V lookup: CDR1 MDHEN, CDR2 SYDVKM. The CDR3 is made up of 14 amino acids. With 5 bases clipped from V and 6 bases from J, the junction kept 10 bases outside the gene matches.

The genes are TRBV2 and TRBJ2-1, with a weak D call TRBD2 (5 bases). Germline assignment: CDR1 SNHLY and CDR2 FYNNEI. Deletions cut 4 bases from V and 7 bases from J, with 17 bases between. The CDR3 loop spans 15 amino acids. The CDR3 loop is CASSGGAVSKNEQFF. The CDR3 DNA reads as TGTGCCAGCAGTGGAGGAGCGGTCTCGAAAAATGAGCAGTTCTTC.

In DNA, the CDR3 is TGTGCCAGCAGTGCACCCCCTAGCGGGAGGGCGGATACGCAGTATTTT. Translation gives CASSAPPSGRADTQYF. V is TRBV25-1 and J is TRBJ2-3, with 12 bases aligning to TRBD2. This CDR3 comprises 16 residues. V was clipped by 4 bases and J by 6 bases; unmatched bases: 8. From germline, CDR1 is MGHDK and CDR2 SYGVNS.

This clonotype showed up many times. The chain couples TRBV5-1 to TRBJ1-6, with 10 positions matching TRBD1. Germline trimming cut 5 bases from V and 9 bases from J; bases unmatched to any gene: 8. This CDR3 has 15 residues. CDR1 is SGHRS, CDR2 YFSETQ, per germline. CDR3 in amino acids: CASRRDRGGSSPLHF. The CDR3 DNA reads TGCGCCAGCAGACGGGACAGGGGAGGTAGTTCACCCCTCCACTTT. Filled out from reference TRBV5-1 and TRBJ1-6, the complete variable domain reads KAGVTQTPRYLIKTRGQQVTLSCSPISGHRSVSWYQQTPGQGLQFLFEYFSETQRNKGNFPGRFSGRQFSNSRSEMNVSTLELGDSALYLCASRRDRGGSSPLHFGNGTRLTVT.

This clonotype has ten or more counts. This chain joins TRBV4-3 and TRBJ2-2; D gene ambiguous. Trimming took off 0 bases at V and 4 bases at J, with 9 bases between the two ends. The V gene's germline CDR1 is LGHNA and CDR2 YSLEER. This CDR3 region has 15 residues. CDR3 residues: CASSQDELPTGELFF. DNA for the CDR3: TGCGCCAGCAGCCAAGATGAACTACCCACCGGGGAGCTGTTTTTT.

In the case of this clonotype: This may stem from a read error, because a much larger clone lies one nucleotide away. This chain connects TRBV7-2 to TRBJ2-1; no definite D call. The CDR3 covers 15 residues. Trimming took 5 bases from V and 2 from J, leaving 13 bases between them. Per germline, CDR1 SGHTA and CDR2 FQGNSA. CDR3 bases: TGTGCCAGCAGCCAAGATGGTCAGCCCTACAATGAGCAGTTCTTC. This gives the protein CASSQDGQPYNEQFF.

This clonotype occurred many times. This CDR3 is CASSLFVAQDEQYF. CDR3 nucleotide sequence: TGTGCCAGCAGCTTGTTTGTGGCTCAGGACGAGCAGTACTTC. The chain combines TRBV5-8 with TRBJ2-7; D not resolved. Trimming shortened V by 1 base and J by 5 bases, and 13 bases separated the two germline ends. CDR3 length: 14 residues. CDR1 is SGHTS, CDR2 YDEGEE, per germline.

At least ten counts were recorded for this clonotype. The rearrangement uses TRBV25-1 and TRBJ1-4, with a tentative D call TRBD1 (5 bases). Per germline, CDR1 MGHDK and CDR2 SYGVNS. V lost 0 bases and J 3 bases, leaving 11 bases between the germline ends. CDR3 size: 16 residues. CDR3 sequence reads: CASSEYLGQSNEKLFF. CDR3 DNA sequence: TGTGCCAGCAGTGAATATCTTGGACAATCTAATGAAAAACTGTTTTTT.

As for this clonotype: At one boundary the junction diverges from the germline segment, which might be a read error. This chain links TRBV15 with TRBJ2-3; 15 positions agree with TRBD2. This CDR3 comprises 18 residues. CDR1 and CDR2 from the germline V gene are LNHNV and YYDKDF (reference sequence). The CDR3: CATSNGLAGGPEGDMQYF. DNA for the CDR3: TGTGCCACCAGCAACGGACTAGCGGGAGGGCCGGAGGGAGATATGCAGTATTTT.

The rearrangement links TRBV7-3 to TRBJ2-5, with 7 bases that match TRBD1. With V trimmed by 0 bases and J by 2 bases, 6 bases remained unmatched. This CDR3 contains 16 residues. The germline V gene has CDR1 SGHTA and CDR2 FQGTGA. The CDR3: CASSLTQRQGQETQYF. The CDR3 region has the DNA TGTGCCAGCAGCTTAACTCAGAGACAGGGACAAGAGACCCAGTACTTC.

This clonotype was seen only once. A much larger clone sits a single nucleotide away, making a read error possible. V gene TRBV11-2 combines with J gene TRBJ2-1; possible D gene TRBD2, 6 bases. V dropped 5 bases and J dropped 14 bases, with 19 bases sitting between them. The CDR3 has 13 residues. CDR1 is SGHAT and CDR2 is FQNNGV in the germline V gene. The CDR3 DNA reads as TGTGCCAGCAGCATCCTAGCGACCCCGGGGGAGTTCTTC. Protein product: CASSILATPGEFF.

This clonotype was seen just once. The chain recombines TRBV7-6 with TRBJ2-5, with D unresolved. Germline CDR1 is SGHVS and CDR2 is FNYEAQ. This CDR3 is built from 11 residues. The CDR3 nucleotides read TGTGCTAGTTGGTTGCGTGAGACCCAGTACTTC. It translates to CASWLRETQYF.

This rearrangement joins TRBV5-5 to TRBJ2-5; D is unclear. Germline CDR1 SGHKS, CDR2 YYEKEE (reference sequence). With 5 bases removed from V and 5 bases from J, the gap between germline ends came to 7 bases. This CDR3 is 11 amino acids long. CDR3: CASSIPETQYF. The DNA of the CDR3 is TGTGCCAGCAGTATACCGGAGACCCAGTACTTC.

This clonotype was observed at least ten times. The rearrangement uses TRBV6-1 and TRBJ2-7; the match to TRBD2 covers 11 bases. V lost 0 bases to trimming and J lost 9 bases; unmatched junction nucleotides: 10. CDR1 and CDR2 (germline): MNHNS, SASEGT. This CDR3 region has 16 residues. CDR3 in amino acids: CASSEASSGRSTGQYF. Written as DNA, the CDR3 is TGTGCCAGCAGTGAAGCGTCTAGCGGGAGGTCCACCGGGCAGTACTTC.

The chain recombines TRBV5-6 with TRBJ1-1; the match to TRBD1 covers 10 bases. The CDR3 spans 15 residues. Trimming at V came to 5 bases and at J to 5 bases, leaving 9 bases not matched to a gene. Germline lookup yields CDR1 SGHDT and CDR2 YYEEEE. The CDR3 nucleotides are TGTGCCAGCAGGGACCGGGACAGGGGTGTAACTGAAGCTTTCTTT. Its protein is CASRDRDRGVTEAFF.

DNA for the CDR3: TGTGCCAGCAGCGTAGCTACTAGTGCTAGCGGGACAGATCAAGAGACCCAGTACTTC. Translating gives CASSVATSASGTDQETQYF. The chain combines TRBV9 with TRBJ2-5; 9 bases map to TRBD2. Germline V gene data show CDR1 as SGDLS and CDR2 as YYNGEE. The CDR3 has 19 amino acids. V lost 0 bases, J lost 2 bases, and 14 bases stayed unmatched.

The genes are TRBV5-8 and TRBJ2-3; TRBD2 aligns across 8 bases. With 4 bases clipped from V and 1 base from J, the junction kept 5 bases outside the gene matches. The CDR3 is 15 residues long. The germline V gene encodes CDR1 SGHTS and CDR2 YDEGEE. CDR3 residues: CASSLSGGGTDTQYF. The DNA for the CDR3 is TGTGCCAGCAGCCTGAGCGGGGGAGGCACAGATACGCAGTATTTT.

The chain combines TRBV28 with TRBJ2-6; D possibly uses TRBD1 or TRBD2 (6 bases each). The CDR3 runs 16 residues. Germline-derived CDR1 and CDR2 are MDHEN and SYDVKM. The V and J ends lost 6 bases and 1 base respectively, with 13 bases between them. The CDR3 loop reads CASSGGGRSGANVLTF. The CDR3 DNA sequence: TGTGCCAGCAGCGGAGGGGGTAGATCTGGGGCCAACGTCCTGACTTTC.

The table lists this clonotype with a few counts. This rearrangement joins TRBV30 to TRBJ2-7, with D possibly TRBD2 on 5 matching bases. V lost 4 bases to trimming and J lost 2 bases, with 15 bases between them. CDR1 and CDR2 from the germline V gene are GTSNPN and SVGIG (reference sequence). CDR3 length: 14 residues. The CDR3 region has the DNA TGTGCCTGGACCCCGGTGTCGGGGACCTACGAGCAGTACTTC. This gives the protein CAWTPVSGTYEQYF.

A remark on this clonotype: The CDR3 does not end in the conserved phenylalanine or tryptophan, so this is likely a read error. The V and J genes are TRBV5-1 and TRBJ1-2; D unclear. Germline V gives CDR1 SGHRS, CDR2 YFSETQ. V lost 3 bases and J lost 3, with 9 bases in between. The CDR3 has 13 amino acids. The CDR3 loop reads CASSSQIDYGYTS. CDR3 nucleotides: TGCGCCAGCAGCTCCCAGATAGACTATGGCTACACCTCC.

This clonotype came up many times. In DNA, the CDR3 is TGTGCCAGCAGCCAGACTAGCGGGAGACCATGGGCCGAGCAGTACTTC. Amino acid sequence: CASSQTSGRPWAEQYF. The V call is TRBV11-3, the J call TRBJ2-7; TRBD2 aligns across 12 bases. The CDR3 is made up of 16 amino acids. Germline V gene sequence: CDR1 SGHNT, CDR2 YENEEA. The V and J ends lost 5 bases and 6 bases, in that order; junction bases with no gene match: 11.

This clonotype showed up just a few times. Given the absence of the conserved phenylalanine or tryptophan at the CDR3 end, a read error is likely. The limits of the CDR3 on the DNA are not certain, so only TCRdb's listed CDR3 is given. The chain uses TRBV20-1 and TRBJ2-7; the table's D call, TRBD1, has no DNA check behind it. The CDR3 totals 8 residues, both ends included. The V gene's germline CDR1 is DFQATT and CDR2 SNEGSKA (reference sequence). The CDR3 sequence: CSAFIPGQ.

In its sample, this clonotype was seen many times. The V and J genes are TRBV10-2 and TRBJ2-1; 12 bases match TRBD2. J lost 10 bases, V lost 6 bases, and 10 bases had no gene match. The CDR3 covers 15 residues. CDR1 and CDR2 from the germline V gene are WSHSY and SAAADI. The CDR3 DNA is TGCGCCAGCAGACCCCTAGCGGGAGGGCCCCGGGAGCAGTTCTTC. Its translation is CASRPLAGGPREQFF.